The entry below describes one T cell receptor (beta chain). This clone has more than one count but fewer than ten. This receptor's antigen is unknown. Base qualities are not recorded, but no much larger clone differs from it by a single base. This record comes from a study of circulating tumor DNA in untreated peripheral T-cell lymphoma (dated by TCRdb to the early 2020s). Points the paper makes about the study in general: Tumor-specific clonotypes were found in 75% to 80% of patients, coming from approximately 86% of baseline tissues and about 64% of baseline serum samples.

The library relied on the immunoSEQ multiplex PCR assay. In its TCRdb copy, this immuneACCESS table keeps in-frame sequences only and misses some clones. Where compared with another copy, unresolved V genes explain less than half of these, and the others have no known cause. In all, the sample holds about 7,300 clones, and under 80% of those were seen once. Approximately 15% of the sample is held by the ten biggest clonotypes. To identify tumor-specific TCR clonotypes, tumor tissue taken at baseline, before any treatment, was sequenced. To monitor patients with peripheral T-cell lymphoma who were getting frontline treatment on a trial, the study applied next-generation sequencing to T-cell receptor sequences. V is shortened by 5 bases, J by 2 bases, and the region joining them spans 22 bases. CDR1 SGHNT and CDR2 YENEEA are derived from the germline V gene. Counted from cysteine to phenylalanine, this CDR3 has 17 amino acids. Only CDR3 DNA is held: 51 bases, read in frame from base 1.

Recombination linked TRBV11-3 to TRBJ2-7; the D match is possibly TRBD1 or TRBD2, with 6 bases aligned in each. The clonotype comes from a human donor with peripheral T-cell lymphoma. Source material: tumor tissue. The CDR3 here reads CASSHAAGTLLAYEQYF. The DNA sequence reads TGTGCCAGCAGCCATGCGGCGGGGACATTACTTGCCTACGAGCAGTACTTC.